This is a list of T cell receptor beta chains from one sample in a study of T cell responses to AZD1222 COVID-19 vaccine. The protocol was immunoSEQ multiplex PCR, while the TCRdb copy is restricted to in-frame clones and leaves out a portion. The table lists roughly 120,000 clones, 75% to 90% of them singletons, with 3.5% to 4.5% in the top ten. The sequencing used peripheral blood, collected 28 days after the second AZD1222 dose. The receptors originated from an adult who received the AZD1222 COVID-19 vaccine. CDR3s include the opening cysteine and the closing phenylalanine or tryptophan. The D gene is left open where the match is weak. Expanded clones get a size class; other rows say once, few or many, or leave the size out.

d_gene: TRBD1
abundance: .
j_gene: TRBJ2-7
v_gene: TRBV11-2
CDR3nt: TGTGCCAGCAGCTTTGGGACAGTACTCTACGAGCAGTACTTC
CDR3aa: CASSFGTVLYEQYF

d_gene: .
abundance: .
j_gene: TRBJ1-5
v_gene: TRBV2
CDR3nt: TGTGCCAGCAGTCAAATCAATCAGCCCCAGCATTTT
CDR3aa: CASSQINQPQHF

d_gene: .
abundance: .
j_gene: TRBJ1-1
v_gene: TRBV3-1/TRBV3-2
CDR3nt: TGTGCCAGCACCTACATCGGTGAGGGTATAGCTTTCTTT
CDR3aa: CASTYIGEGIAFF

d_gene: .
abundance: once
j_gene: TRBJ1-1
v_gene: TRBV6-6
CDR3nt: TGTGCCAGCAAGAGTTCTGTGACATCGGCTGAAGCTTTCTTT
CDR3aa: CASKSSVTSAEAFF

d_gene: TRBD1
abundance: few
j_gene: TRBJ1-4
v_gene: TRBV2
CDR3nt: TGTGCCAGCAGGGACAGGGACAGCACTAATGAAAAACTGTTTTTT
CDR3aa: CASRDRDSTNEKLFF

d_gene: .
abundance: .
j_gene: TRBJ1-6
v_gene: TRBV7-2
CDR3nt: TGTGCCAGCAGCTTAGGGGGGGCGGTGGGTGGCTCCTATAATTCACCCCTCCACTTT
CDR3aa: CASSLGGAVGGSYNSPLHF

d_gene: .
abundance: .
j_gene: TRBJ2-1
v_gene: TRBV29-1
CDR3nt: TGCAGCGTTGACCGGGCGGGGAGAAATGAGCAGTTCTTC
CDR3aa: CSVDRAGRNEQFF

d_gene: .
abundance: .
j_gene: TRBJ2-2
v_gene: TRBV24-1
CDR3nt: TGTGCCACCCGACGGGGGCCGGGGAACACCGGGGAGCTGTTTTTT
CDR3aa: CATRRGPGNTGELFF

d_gene: .
abundance: .
j_gene: TRBJ1-2
v_gene: TRBV13
CDR3nt: TGTGCCAGCAGCTTAGGGGGAGGGGATGGCTACACCTTC
CDR3aa: CASSLGGGDGYTF

d_gene: .
abundance: .
j_gene: TRBJ1-2
v_gene: TRBV3-1/TRBV3-2
CDR3nt: TGTGCCAGCAGCCAAGGGACTAACAGGGAATCAATTGGCTACACCTTC
CDR3aa: CASSQGTNRESIGYTF

d_gene: .
abundance: few
j_gene: TRBJ2-3
v_gene: TRBV18
CDR3nt: TGTGCCAGCTCACCACCCATAAGGGGGTCGACAGATACGCAGTATTTT
CDR3aa: CASSPPIRGSTDTQYF

d_gene: .
abundance: once
j_gene: TRBJ2-1
v_gene: TRBV10-3
CDR3nt: TGTGCCATCAGTGACGGACATAATGGGTGGAAGTTCTTC
CDR3aa: CAISDGHNGWKFF

d_gene: .
abundance: .
j_gene: TRBJ2-7
v_gene: TRBV6-5
CDR3nt: TGTGCCAGCAGTTACTCTAAGGGGGGCCCCTACGAGCAGTACTTC
CDR3aa: CASSYSKGGPYEQYF

d_gene: TRBD1
abundance: .
j_gene: TRBJ2-7
v_gene: TRBV5-4
CDR3nt: TGTGCCAGCAGCCTGTCCGGGACAGGGGTCTACGAGCAGTACTTC
CDR3aa: CASSLSGTGVYEQYF

d_gene: .
abundance: .
j_gene: TRBJ1-1
v_gene: TRBV28
CDR3nt: TGTGCCAGCAGTTCTAGAGTATGGGGGGGCACTGAAGCTTTCTTT
CDR3aa: CASSSRVWGGTEAFF

d_gene: TRBD1
abundance: .
j_gene: TRBJ2-2
v_gene: TRBV7-3
CDR3nt: TGTGCCAGCAGCTTAACCCCACAGGGGGCCGCCGGGGAGCTGTTTTTT
CDR3aa: CASSLTPQGAAGELFF

d_gene: .
abundance: few
j_gene: TRBJ2-6
v_gene: TRBV11-1
CDR3nt: TGTGCCAGCAGCTCCCCGGGGGCCAACGTCCTGACTTTC
CDR3aa: CASSSPGANVLTF

d_gene: .
abundance: .
j_gene: TRBJ2-1
v_gene: TRBV3-1/TRBV3-2
CDR3nt: TGTGCCAGCAGCCAAGATCACCTACAAGCGAAAACCTACAATGAGCAGTTCTTC
CDR3aa: CASSQDHLQAKTYNEQFF

d_gene: TRBD2
abundance: .
j_gene: TRBJ2-3
v_gene: TRBV9
CDR3nt: TGTGCCAGCAGCGCTTCGGGACTAGCGGGCCATACGCAGTATTTT
CDR3aa: CASSASGLAGHTQYF

d_gene: .
abundance: .
j_gene: TRBJ1-1
v_gene: TRBV11-1
CDR3nt: TGTGCCAGCAGCTTACCACAGCGGGGGCCTGAAGCTTTCTTT
CDR3aa: CASSLPQRGPEAFF

d_gene: .
abundance: .
j_gene: TRBJ2-3
v_gene: TRBV5-1
CDR3nt: TGCGCCAGCAGCACGACGGGATCAGATACGCAGTATTTT
CDR3aa: CASSTTGSDTQYF

d_gene: TRBD1
abundance: .
j_gene: TRBJ1-4
v_gene: TRBV5-5
CDR3nt: TGTGCCAGCAGCCCGGGACAGGGCACTAATGAAAAACTGTTTTTT
CDR3aa: CASSPGQGTNEKLFF

d_gene: TRBD1
abundance: .
j_gene: TRBJ2-1
v_gene: TRBV5-1
CDR3nt: TGCGCCAGCAGCGGACAGGCGGAGTCTGAGCAGTTCTTC
CDR3aa: CASSGQAESEQFF

d_gene: .
abundance: .
j_gene: TRBJ1-1
v_gene: TRBV20-1
CDR3nt: TGCAGTGCTAGGGGCCTAAGCGGAGCTTTCTTT
CDR3aa: CSARGLSGAFF

d_gene: TRBD1
abundance: .
j_gene: TRBJ1-1
v_gene: TRBV28
CDR3nt: TGTGCCAGCACTACCAGGACAGGGCCCTTTAACACTGAAGCTTTCTTT
CDR3aa: CASTTRTGPFNTEAFF

d_gene: .
abundance: .
j_gene: TRBJ1-2
v_gene: TRBV6-5
CDR3nt: TGTGCCAGCAGCCTCCCCCGGGGGGTGGGAGGCTACACCTTC
CDR3aa: CASSLPRGVGGYTF

d_gene: TRBD2
abundance: .
j_gene: TRBJ2-5
v_gene: TRBV28
CDR3nt: TGTGCCAGCAGGCCGGGACTAGCGGGCCGGGAGACCCAGTACTTC
CDR3aa: CASRPGLAGRETQYF

d_gene: .
abundance: .
j_gene: TRBJ1-5
v_gene: TRBV7-2
CDR3nt: TGTGCCAGCAGCCCGGGGGGTTTCGGACAGAGCAATCAGCCCCAGCATTTT
CDR3aa: CASSPGGFGQSNQPQHF

d_gene: TRBD2
abundance: .
j_gene: TRBJ2-1
v_gene: TRBV18
CDR3nt: TGTGCCAGCTCCCCAGGAATAGCGGGGGATAATGAGCAGTTCTTC
CDR3aa: CASSPGIAGDNEQFF

d_gene: .
abundance: .
j_gene: TRBJ1-2
v_gene: TRBV13
CDR3nt: TGTGCCAGCAGCTTAGGCAGGGGTGAGGGGAGTGGCTACACCTTC
CDR3aa: CASSLGRGEGSGYTF

d_gene: .
abundance: .
j_gene: TRBJ2-2
v_gene: TRBV7-6
CDR3nt: TGTGCCAGCAGCCCTATTGCAGGGCGGGGTAGAGCCGGGGAGCTGTTTTTT
CDR3aa: CASSPIAGRGRAGELFF